The 9 T cell receptor beta chains below all came from one sample that was sequenced in a study of cytomegalovirus exposure and HLA in healthy donors. Assay used: immunoSEQ multiplex PCR; TCRdb lists only in-frame clones, some missing. In the table there are some 49,000 clones, 92% of which are singletons. Input material: PBMCs. These receptors originate from a man between 18 and 35 years old in good health and CMV-seronegative.

The chain carries TRBV18 and TRBJ2-3, with D unresolved. Per germline, CDR1 KGHSH and CDR2 LQKENI. Trimming left V 3 bases short and J 2 bases short, with 6 bases between. There are 13 residues in the CDR3. CDR3 DNA sequence: TGTGCCAGCTCACCTCTCTCCACAGATACGCAGTATTTT. It codes for CASSPLSTDTQYF.

The V call is TRBV6-6, the J call TRBJ1-5; possibly TRBD1 for D (6 bases). The CDR3 has 16 residues. Trimming stripped 0 bases from V and 1 base from J, with 10 bases between. Germline V lookup: CDR1 MNHNY, CDR2 SVGAGI (reference sequence). The CDR3 sequence is CASSYSPDRSNQPQHF. For the CDR3, the DNA is TGTGCCAGCAGTTACTCACCTGACAGGAGCAATCAGCCCCAGCATTTT.

V is TRBV9 and J is TRBJ2-5, with 10 bases fitting TRBD1. After removal of 0 bases from V and 4 bases from J, the junction contained 0 bases not matched to a gene. Germline CDR1 is SGDLS and CDR2 is YYNGEE. The CDR3 consists of 14 residues. The CDR3 region is CASSVGQGAETQYF. The CDR3 DNA reads TGTGCCAGCAGCGTAGGACAGGGGGCAGAGACCCAGTACTTC.

This clone came up a few times. The chain employs TRBV7-3 and TRBJ1-2, with no clear D. This CDR3 spans 13 amino acids. Trimming shortened V by 4 bases and J by 6 bases, and 12 bases separated the two germline ends. Germline V lookup: CDR1 SGHTA, CDR2 FQGTGA. The CDR3 reads CASSSGFGHGYTF. DNA of the CDR3: TGTGCCAGCAGCTCAGGCTTTGGGCATGGCTACACCTTC.

V is TRBV2 and J is TRBJ2-5; D gene uncertain. This CDR3 is built from 15 residues. Germline loops: CDR1 SNHLY, CDR2 FYNNEI. V lost 3 bases, J lost 1 base, and 12 bases lay in between. CDR3 nucleotide sequence: TGTGCCAGCAGTGATGGTCGACGGAGCCAAGAGACCCAGTACTTC. This gives the protein CASSDGRRSQETQYF.

The rearrangement uses TRBV25-1 and TRBJ1-4; D gene ambiguous. The CDR3 runs 14 residues. V was clipped by 4 bases and J by 8 bases, with 14 bases between them. Germline V gene sequence: CDR1 MGHDK, CDR2 SYGVNS. This CDR3 is CASSGPAEAEKLFF. In DNA form, the CDR3 reads TGTGCCAGCAGTGGTCCCGCTGAAGCCGAAAAACTGTTTTTT.

CDR3 amino acids: CASSGTGLLTSYNEQFF. For the CDR3, the DNA is TGTGCCAGCAGTGGCACAGGGCTCCTAACTTCCTACAATGAGCAGTTCTTC. The chain recombines TRBV2 with TRBJ2-1; D possibly corresponds to TRBD1 (6 bases). V was clipped by 4 bases and J by 1 base, with 17 bases between them. Per the germline V gene, CDR1 is SNHLY and CDR2 is FYNNEI. The CDR3 runs to 17 residues.

The chain recombines TRBV7-9 with TRBJ1-1, with 7 bases fitting TRBD1. Germline CDR1 and CDR2: SEHNR and FQNEAQ (reference sequence). CDR3 length: 13 residues. V gave up 6 bases and J gave up 3 bases; unmatched junction bases: 4. As DNA, the CDR3 is TGTGCCAGCAGTCGACAGGGACACACTGAAGCTTTCTTT. This sequence encodes CASSRQGHTEAFF.

The chain carries TRBV15 and TRBJ1-1; D may be TRBD1 (6 bases). The CDR3 runs 14 residues. V lost 4 bases and J lost 6, with 15 bases in between. Germline CDR1 is LNHNV and CDR2 is YYDKDF (reference sequence). CDR3 bases: TGTGCCACCAGCACTAAAACAGGGCTGGCTGAAGCTTTCTTT. Its translation is CATSTKTGLAEAFF.